Presented here are 26 T cell receptor beta chains from one specimen sequenced in a study of CD8+ T cells in alopecia areata. It was cDNA, reverse transcribed from extracted RNA, that served as the sequencing template. Method: immunoSEQ multiplex PCR; TCRdb's copy keeps in-frame clones and lacks some. The sample contains around 100,000 clones, about two thirds of which appear only once. Described treatment: oral pan-JAK inhibitor, 5-10 mg twice daily. Sequences were derived from CD8+ T cells sorted from blood, sampled at approximately week 42, from a patient treated with tofacitinib. These TCRs come from a human donor with alopecia areata.

This clone occurred a few times. The chain recombines TRBV28 with TRBJ2-7; 7 bases map to TRBD1. With 5 bases clipped from V and 5 bases from J, the junction kept 9 bases outside the gene matches. Germline V gene lookup returns CDR1 MDHEN and CDR2 SYDVKM. The CDR3 loop spans 14 amino acids. Here the CDR3 reads CASSETGSKDEQYF. The DNA for the CDR3 is TGTGCCAGCAGTGAGACAGGGTCAAAAGACGAGCAGTACTTC.

The rearrangement joins TRBV27 to TRBJ2-1; D is tentatively TRBD1 or TRBD2 (6 bases each). Germline V gene data show CDR1 as MNHEY and CDR2 as SMNVEV (reference sequence). The CDR3 sequence is 16 residues long. Trimming took 4 bases from V and 7 from J, leaving 20 bases between them. The CDR3 nucleotides read TGTGCCAGCAGTTCAGACCCCCGGGGGCCGTTGAATGAGCAGTTCTTC. It yields the protein CASSSDPRGPLNEQFF.

This clone was found a few times. The chain employs TRBV7-2 and TRBJ1-2; tentative D call: TRBD1 (5 bases). V lost 4 bases, J lost 3 bases, and 24 bases lay in between. The CDR3 has 18 amino acids. CDR1 is SGHTA and CDR2 is FQGNSA in the germline V gene. The CDR3 loop reads CASSWGEGTHARHYGYTF. In DNA form, the CDR3 reads TGTGCCAGCAGCTGGGGCGAGGGGACCCACGCTCGTCACTATGGCTACACCTTC.

This clone turned up a few times. The J gene is TRBJ2-7, the V gene TRBV7-8; tentatively, D is TRBD1 (6 bases). CDR3 length: 15 amino acids. Per germline, CDR1 SGHVS and CDR2 FQNEAQ. V lost 5 bases, J lost 6 bases, and 20 bases lay in between. The chain's CDR3 is CASSPGAGVRGEQYF. The CDR3 DNA reads TGTGCCAGCAGCCCCGGGGCAGGGGTTCGGGGCGAGCAGTACTTC.

V is TRBV19 and J is TRBJ2-1; TRBD2 matches at 7 bases. Germline V lookup: CDR1 LNHDA, CDR2 SQIVND (reference sequence). This CDR3 comprises 16 residues. V lost 5 bases, J lost 3 bases, and 10 bases stayed unmatched. The CDR3 protein is CASSPPEGGNYNEQFF. The CDR3 DNA sequence: TGTGCCAGTAGTCCTCCCGAGGGAGGGAACTACAATGAGCAGTTCTTC.

This clone was seen more than once but under ten times. V and J are TRBV6-5 and TRBJ2-3; D remains unclear. This CDR3 is built from 12 residues. V gave up 5 bases and J gave up 3 bases, with 6 bases separating them. Germline V gene lookup returns CDR1 MNHEY and CDR2 SVGAGI. The CDR3 DNA sequence: TGTGCCAGCAGTCATGGAACAGATACGCAGTATTTT. Residues: CASSHGTDTQYF.

The chain joins TRBV11-2 to TRBJ2-1, with D unresolved. V gave up 1 base and J gave up 13 bases, with 11 bases separating them. The CDR3 consists of 12 residues. Per the germline V gene, CDR1 is SGHAT and CDR2 is FQNNGV. For the CDR3, the DNA is TGTGCCAGCAGCTTAGTACCTAGTCTTCAGTTCTTC. It translates to CASSLVPSLQFF.

This chain joins TRBV14 and TRBJ1-1; unclear D gene. CDR3 length equals 12 residues. Germline values: CDR1 SGHDN, CDR2 FVKESK. V was clipped by 1 base and J by 4 bases, with 4 bases between them. CDR3 protein: CASSQVATEAFF. The CDR3 DNA reads TGTGCCAGCAGCCAAGTGGCCACTGAAGCTTTCTTT.

This clone was recorded only once. The chain carries TRBV30 and TRBJ1-2; D is unresolved. There are 12 residues in the CDR3. CDR1 and CDR2 (germline): GTSNPN, SVGIG (reference sequence). The V end was cut by 0 bases, the J end by 8 bases, with 10 bases between. CDR3: CAWSVLGGGYTF. CDR3 nucleotides: TGTGCCTGGAGTGTTTTGGGTGGCGGCTACACCTTC.

This clone was seen only a few times. V is TRBV21-1 and J is TRBJ2-1. TRBV21-1 is a pseudogene. The CDR3 length is 13 residues. The CDR3 region has the DNA TGTGCCTGCCTCTCCGGATCCTACAATGAGCAGTTCTTC. The encoded protein is CACLSGSYNEQFF.

This CDR3 is CASQPRQGLRDGYTF. The DNA for the CDR3 is TGTGCCAGCCAACCTCGTCAGGGGCTCAGGGATGGCTACACCTTC. This chain connects TRBV27 to TRBJ1-2; a possible D gene is TRBD1 (6 bases). V was clipped by 8 bases and J by 6 bases, with 22 bases between them. The germline V gene encodes CDR1 MNHEY and CDR2 SMNVEV (reference sequence). The CDR3 is made up of 15 amino acids.

The chain carries TRBV7-8 and TRBJ2-7; TRBD1 aligns across 7 bases. CDR1 and CDR2 (germline): SGHVS, FQNEAQ. Losses at the gene ends were 5 bases for V and 3 bases for J; bases not matched to a gene: 10. CDR3 length: 15 residues. The CDR3 region has the DNA TGTGCCAGCAGCGTCCCGGGACAGAAGATCTACGAGCAGTACTTC. Translated, it gives CASSVPGQKIYEQYF.

The CDR3: CAWSSTHGQDTQYF. DNA for the CDR3: TGTGCCTGGAGTTCCACGCATGGACAGGATACGCAGTATTTT. This sequence joins TRBV30 and TRBJ2-3, with D maybe TRBD1 (6 bases). Germline CDR1 and CDR2: GTSNPN and SVGIG (reference sequence). Trimming cost V 2 bases and J 6 bases, with 15 bases left between them. This CDR3 contains 14 residues. Together with reference TRBV30 and TRBJ2-3, the CDR3 gives the full variable domain: SQTIHQWPATLVQPVGSPLSLECTVEGTSNPNLYWYRQAAGRGLQLLFYSVGIGQISSEVPQNLSASRPQDRQFILSSKKLLLSDSGFYLCAWSSTHGQDTQYFGPGTRLTVL.

The J gene is TRBJ1-2, the V gene TRBV9, with 7 bases lining up with TRBD1. The CDR3 has 15 amino acids. Germline CDR1 and CDR2: SGDLS and YYNGEE. V lost 5 bases, J lost 8 bases, and 15 bases stayed unmatched. CDR3 nucleotide sequence: TGTGCCAGCAGTGCCCGGGACAGCCCGGGGTGGGGCTACACCTTC. Protein sequence: CASSARDSPGWGYTF.

This rearrangement joins TRBV2 to TRBJ2-7; 7 bases match TRBD1. The CDR3 contains 16 residues. J lost 2 bases, V lost 6 bases, and 13 bases had no gene match. From germline, CDR1 is SNHLY and CDR2 FYNNEI. CDR3 sequence (DNA): TGTGCCAGCAGCGATACAGGGGCCCCCTTACCCTACGAGCAGTACTTC. This gives the protein CASSDTGAPLPYEQYF.

The chain couples TRBV5-6 to TRBJ2-2; D is perhaps TRBD2 (5 bases). The V end lost 0 bases, the J end lost 7 bases, and 10 bases lay between the germline ends. The germline V gene encodes CDR1 SGHDT and CDR2 YYEEEE. The CDR3 runs to 14 residues. The CDR3 sequence is CASSLGAGNGELFF. The CDR3, as DNA: TGTGCCAGCAGCTTGGGTGCGGGTAACGGGGAGCTGTTTTTT. Based on the CDR3 plus reference TRBV5-6 and TRBJ2-2, the full variable domain is DAGVTQSPTHLIKTRGQQVTLRCSPKSGHDTVSWYQQALGQGPQFIFQYYEEEERQRGNFPDRFSGHQFPNYSSELNVNALLLGDSALYLCASSLGAGNGELFFGEGSRLTVL.

There are a few counts of this clone. This chain connects TRBV7-8 to TRBJ2-2; D may match TRBD1 or TRBD2 (5 bases each). The CDR3 is made up of 16 amino acids. Germline values: CDR1 SGHVS, CDR2 FQNEAQ. Trimming removed 2 bases at V and 4 bases at J, with 14 bases between. CDR3 DNA sequence: TGTGCCAGCAGCTTACTTCGGGACCTCTTCACCGGGGAGCTGTTTTTT. Encoded protein: CASSLLRDLFTGELFF.

The genes are TRBV5-6 and TRBJ2-1; 16 nucleotides match TRBD2. Trimming removed 4 bases from V and 0 bases from J; junction bases left unmatched: 4. The CDR3 consists of 18 residues. Germline V CDR1 and CDR2: SGHDT, YYEEEE. Here the CDR3 reads CASSPGLAGGLSYNEQFF. The DNA of the CDR3 is TGTGCCAGCAGCCCGGGACTAGCGGGGGGGCTCTCCTACAATGAGCAGTTCTTC.

The chain combines TRBV9 with TRBJ2-1; no definite D call. Germline values: CDR1 SGDLS, CDR2 YYNGEE. The CDR3 totals 16 residues. V lost 4 bases and J 0 bases, leaving 14 bases between the germline ends. CDR3 DNA sequence: TGTGCCAGCAGCTTCCCATCGGAGAGCTCCTACAATGAGCAGTTCTTC. It translates to CASSFPSESSYNEQFF.

The table lists this clone with a few counts. The gene calls are TRBV7-9 and TRBJ1-5; no reliable D call. In germline, CDR1 is SEHNR, CDR2 FQNEAQ (reference sequence). V lost 1 base and J 6 bases, leaving 4 bases between the germline ends. The CDR3 has 12 residues. CDR3 protein: CASSLGPQPQHF. The CDR3 bases are TGTGCCAGCAGCTTAGGTCCTCAGCCCCAGCATTTT.

The CDR3 nucleotides read TGCAGCGTTGCCGGCGGGGATCACGGCACAGATACGCAGTATTTT. It translates to CSVAGGDHGTDTQYF. The J gene is TRBJ2-3, the V gene TRBV29-1, with D possibly matching TRBD2 (6 bases). Trimming took off 4 bases at V and 1 base at J, with 15 bases between the two ends. There are 15 residues in the CDR3. The germline V gene has CDR1 SQVTM and CDR2 ANQGSEA.

This clone was detected only a few times. J is TRBJ2-7 and V is TRBV5-6; D may be TRBD1 (7 bases). V was shortened by 7 bases and J by 6 bases, with 20 bases between the two germline ends. Germline lookup yields CDR1 SGHDT and CDR2 YYEEEE. The CDR3 extends over 14 amino acids. The CDR3 DNA is TGTGCCAGCGTGGAGACAGGGACTCGGGGCGAGCAGTACTTC. This codes for CASVETGTRGEQYF.

The chain carries TRBV11-2 and TRBJ2-1; D possibly corresponds to TRBD1 (5 bases). CDR1 SGHAT and CDR2 FQNNGV come from the germline V gene. V dropped 4 bases and J dropped 9 bases, with 10 bases sitting between them. The CDR3 has 12 residues. The CDR3 region is CASSWGYGEQFF. The DNA of the CDR3 is TGTGCCAGCAGCTGGGGCTATGGTGAGCAGTTCTTC.

The chain joins TRBV6-5 to TRBJ2-2; possible D gene TRBD2, 6 bases. The V end was cut by 4 bases, the J end by 6 bases, with 12 bases between. The CDR3 contains 14 residues. Germline loops: CDR1 MNHEY, CDR2 SVGAGI. The CDR3 reads CASSLRGGPGELFF. CDR3 nucleotide sequence: TGTGCCAGCAGTTTACGGGGAGGACCCGGGGAGCTGTTTTTT.

CDR3 amino acids: CAWRGTDTQYF. The CDR3 DNA is TGTGCCTGGAGGGGCACAGATACGCAGTATTTT. The rearrangement links TRBV30 to TRBJ2-3, with D hard to call. Germline loops: CDR1 GTSNPN, CDR2 SVGIG (reference sequence). The ends were cut back, 3 bases at V and 1 base at J, with 2 bases in the middle. The CDR3 loop spans 11 amino acids. Full variable domain (outside the CDR3, taken from reference TRBV30 and TRBJ2-3): SQTIHQWPATLVQPVGSPLSLECTVEGTSNPNLYWYRQAAGRGLQLLFYSVGIGQISSEVPQNLSASRPQDRQFILSSKKLLLSDSGFYLCAWRGTDTQYFGPGTRLTVL.

The CDR3 DNA reads TGTGCCAGTAGTATTCGTACTGGGTCGGATGAGCAGTTCTTC. Translating it yields CASSIRTGSDEQFF. The chain carries TRBV19 and TRBJ2-1; D unclear. V gave up 3 bases and J gave up 8 bases, with 14 bases separating them. The germline CDR1 and CDR2 sequences are LNHDA and SQIVND (reference sequence). The length of the CDR3 is 14 residues.